This TCR beta chain was documented in a study of blood T cell repertoires in COVID-19. At the level of the study: COVID-19 samples, acute and convalescent, were from the United States, Italy and Spain.

Germline V gives CDR1 SGHNT, CDR2 YYREEE (reference sequence). CDR3 length: 15 amino acids. With 0 bases clipped from V and 6 bases from J, the junction kept 5 bases outside the gene matches. Authors' methods: Amplification with reference gene primers provided the estimates of nucleated cell counts. Here immunoSEQ multiplex PCR was the method, and the copy in TCRdb shows in-frame clones only, minus some. V, J and clone size are taken as reported in that table, and D and trimming were inferred from the DNA itself. The sample lists 150,000 to 200,000 clones; around three quarters were seen once. The V gene is TRBV5-4, the J gene TRBJ2-7; 11 bases are shared with TRBD1. Material for sequencing was peripheral blood. The receptor was derived from a man aged 60-69 years with acute or convalescent COVID-19. The CDR3 protein is CASSLVGTGGLEQYF. The CDR3 nucleotides are TGTGCCAGCAGCTTGGTTGGGACAGGGGGACTCGAGCAGTACTTC. The entire variable domain, with the rest obtained from reference TRBV5-4 and TRBJ2-7, is as follows: ETGVTQSPTHLIKTRGQQVTLRCSSQSGHNTVSWYQQALGQGPQFIFQYYREEENGRGNFPPRFSGLQFPNYSSELNVNALELDDSALYLCASSLVGTGGLEQYFGPGTRLTVT.